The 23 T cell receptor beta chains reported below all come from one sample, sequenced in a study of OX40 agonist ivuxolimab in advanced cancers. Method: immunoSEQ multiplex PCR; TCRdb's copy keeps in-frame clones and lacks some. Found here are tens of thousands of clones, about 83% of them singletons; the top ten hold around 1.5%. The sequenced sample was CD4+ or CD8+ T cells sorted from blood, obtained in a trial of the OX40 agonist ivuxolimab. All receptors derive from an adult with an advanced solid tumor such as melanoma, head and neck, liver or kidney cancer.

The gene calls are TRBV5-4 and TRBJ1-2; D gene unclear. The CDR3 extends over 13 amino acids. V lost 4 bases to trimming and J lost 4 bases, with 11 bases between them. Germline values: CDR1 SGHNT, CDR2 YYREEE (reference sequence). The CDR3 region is CASSPPGPYGYTF. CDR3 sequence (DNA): TGTGCCAGCAGCCCCCCCGGTCCCTATGGCTACACCTTC. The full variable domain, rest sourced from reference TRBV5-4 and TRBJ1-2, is ETGVTQSPTHLIKTRGQQVTLRCSSQSGHNTVSWYQQALGQGPQFIFQYYREEENGRGNFPPRFSGLQFPNYSSELNVNALELDDSALYLCASSPPGPYGYTFGSGTRLTVV.

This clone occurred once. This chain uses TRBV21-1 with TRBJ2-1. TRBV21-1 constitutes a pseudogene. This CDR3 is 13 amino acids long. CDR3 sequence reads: CASRGDHYNEQFF. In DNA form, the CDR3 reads TGTGCCAGCAGGGGGGACCACTACAATGAGCAGTTCTTC.

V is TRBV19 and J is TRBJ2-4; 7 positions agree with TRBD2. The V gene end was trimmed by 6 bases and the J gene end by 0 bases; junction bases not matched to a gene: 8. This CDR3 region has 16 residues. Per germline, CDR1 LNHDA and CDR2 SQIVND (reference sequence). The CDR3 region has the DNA TGTGCCAGTAGCTTCGGGGCGGGAGTAGCCAAAAACATTCAGTACTTC. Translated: CASSFGAGVAKNIQYF.

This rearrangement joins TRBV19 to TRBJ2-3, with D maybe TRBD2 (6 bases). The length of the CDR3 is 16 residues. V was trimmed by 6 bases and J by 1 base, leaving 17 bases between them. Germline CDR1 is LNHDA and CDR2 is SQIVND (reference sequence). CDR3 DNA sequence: TGTGCCAGTAGCCCAGGGACGGGACTCGGCACAGATACGCAGTATTTT. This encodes CASSPGTGLGTDTQYF. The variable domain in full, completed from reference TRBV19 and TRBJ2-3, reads DGGITQSPKYLFRKEGQNVTLSCEQNLNHDAMYWYRQDPGQGLRLIYYSQIVNDFQKGDIAEGYSVSREKKESFPLTVTSAQKNPTAFYLCASSPGTGLGTDTQYFGPGTRLTVL.

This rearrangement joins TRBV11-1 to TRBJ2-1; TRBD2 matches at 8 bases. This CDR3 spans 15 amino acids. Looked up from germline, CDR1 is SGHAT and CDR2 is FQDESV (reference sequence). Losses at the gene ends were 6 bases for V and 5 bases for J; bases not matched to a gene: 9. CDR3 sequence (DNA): TGTGCCAGCAGTAAAAGCGGGGGCCACAACAATGAGCAGTTCTTC. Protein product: CASSKSGGHNNEQFF.

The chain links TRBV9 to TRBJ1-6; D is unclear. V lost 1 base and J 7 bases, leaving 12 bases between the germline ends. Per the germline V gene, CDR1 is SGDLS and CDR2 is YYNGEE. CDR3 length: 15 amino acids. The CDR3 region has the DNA TGTGCCAGCAGCGTAACCGGGTATGGGAATTCACCCCTCCACTTT. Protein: CASSVTGYGNSPLHF.

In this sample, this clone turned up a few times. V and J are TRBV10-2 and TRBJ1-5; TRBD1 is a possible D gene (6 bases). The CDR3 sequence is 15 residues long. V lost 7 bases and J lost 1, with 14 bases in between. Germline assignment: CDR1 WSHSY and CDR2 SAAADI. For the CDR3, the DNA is TGCGCCAGCACGGAAACAGGGTGGAGCAATCAGCCCCAGCATTTT. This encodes CASTETGWSNQPQHF.

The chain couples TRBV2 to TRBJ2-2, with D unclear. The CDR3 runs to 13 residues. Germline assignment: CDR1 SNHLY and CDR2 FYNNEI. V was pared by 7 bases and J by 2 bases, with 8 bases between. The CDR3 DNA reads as TGTGCCAGCACGAACAGAAACACCGGGGAGCTGTTTTTT. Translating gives CASTNRNTGELFF.

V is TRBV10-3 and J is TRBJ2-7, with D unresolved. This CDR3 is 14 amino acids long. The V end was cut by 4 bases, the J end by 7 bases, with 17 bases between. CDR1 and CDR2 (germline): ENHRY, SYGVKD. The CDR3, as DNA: TGTGCCATCAGTGGAGACGGTCAGCAGCGTGAGCAGTACTTC. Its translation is CAISGDGQQREQYF.

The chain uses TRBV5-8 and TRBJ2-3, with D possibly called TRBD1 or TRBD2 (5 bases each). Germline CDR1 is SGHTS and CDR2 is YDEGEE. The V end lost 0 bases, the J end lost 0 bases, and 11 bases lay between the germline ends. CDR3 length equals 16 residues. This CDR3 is CASSLGGRLSTDTQYF. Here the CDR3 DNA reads TGTGCCAGCAGCTTGGGGGGGAGACTAAGCACAGATACGCAGTATTTT.

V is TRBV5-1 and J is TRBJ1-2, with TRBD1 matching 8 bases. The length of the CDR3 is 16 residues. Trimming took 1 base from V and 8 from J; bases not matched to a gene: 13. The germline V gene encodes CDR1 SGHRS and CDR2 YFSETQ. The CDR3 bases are TGCGCCAGCAGCTTGATACCAGGGGGCTCCTTTGGAGGCTACACCTTC. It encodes CASSLIPGGSFGGYTF.

CDR3 DNA: TGTGCCAGCAGTCCCTCCCCTGTTGTTTTTGGGACAGGGGAAGATACGCAGTATTTT. This encodes CASSPSPVVFGTGEDTQYF. The chain employs TRBV27 and TRBJ2-3; TRBD1 agrees at 10 bases. The germline V gene encodes CDR1 MNHEY and CDR2 SMNVEV (reference sequence). The CDR3 consists of 19 residues. Trimming cost V 5 bases and J 5 bases; bases outside gene matches: 19.

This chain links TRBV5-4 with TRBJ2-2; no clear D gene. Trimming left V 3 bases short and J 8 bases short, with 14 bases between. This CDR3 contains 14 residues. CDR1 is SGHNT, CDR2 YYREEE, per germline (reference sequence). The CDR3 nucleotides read TGTGCCAGCAGCTCCTACACTCAGTATGGGGAGCTGTTTTTT. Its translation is CASSSYTQYGELFF.

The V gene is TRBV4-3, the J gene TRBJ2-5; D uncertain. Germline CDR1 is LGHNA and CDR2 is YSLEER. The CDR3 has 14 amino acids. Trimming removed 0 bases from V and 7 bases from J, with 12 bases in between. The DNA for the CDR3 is TGCGCCAGCAGCCAAGATGCAGGTCTCGGGACCCAGTACTTC. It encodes CASSQDAGLGTQYF.

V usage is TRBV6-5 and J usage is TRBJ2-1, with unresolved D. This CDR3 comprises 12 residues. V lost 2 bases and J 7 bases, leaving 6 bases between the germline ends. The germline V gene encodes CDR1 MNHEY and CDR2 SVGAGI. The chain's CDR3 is CASSYGKNEQFF. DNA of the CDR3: TGTGCCAGCAGTTACGGGAAGAATGAGCAGTTCTTC.

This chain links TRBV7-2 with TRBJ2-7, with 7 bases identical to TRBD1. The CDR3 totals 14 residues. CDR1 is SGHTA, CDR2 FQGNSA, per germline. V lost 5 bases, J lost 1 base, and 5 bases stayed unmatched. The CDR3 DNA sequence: TGTGCCAGCAGCAAGGACAGGCAATCCTACGAGCAGTACTTC. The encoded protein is CASSKDRQSYEQYF.

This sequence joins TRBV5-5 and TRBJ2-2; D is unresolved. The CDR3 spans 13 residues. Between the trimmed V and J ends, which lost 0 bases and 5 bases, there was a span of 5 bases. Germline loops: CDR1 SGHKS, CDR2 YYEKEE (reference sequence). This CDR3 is CASSLDGTGELFF. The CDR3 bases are TGTGCCAGCAGCTTGGACGGGACCGGGGAGCTGTTTTTT. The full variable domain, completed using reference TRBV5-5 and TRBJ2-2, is DAGVTQSPTHLIKTRGQQVTLRCSPISGHKSVSWYQQVLGQGPQFIFQYYEKEERGRGNFPDRFSARQFPNYSSELNVNALLLGDSALYLCASSLDGTGELFFGEGSRLTVL.

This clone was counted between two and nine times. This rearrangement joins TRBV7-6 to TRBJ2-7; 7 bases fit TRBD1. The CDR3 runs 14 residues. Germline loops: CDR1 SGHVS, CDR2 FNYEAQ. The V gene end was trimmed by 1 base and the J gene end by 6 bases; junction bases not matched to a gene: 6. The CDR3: CASSLEGAVSEQYF. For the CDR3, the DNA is TGTGCCAGCAGCTTAGAGGGGGCCGTTAGCGAGCAGTACTTC.

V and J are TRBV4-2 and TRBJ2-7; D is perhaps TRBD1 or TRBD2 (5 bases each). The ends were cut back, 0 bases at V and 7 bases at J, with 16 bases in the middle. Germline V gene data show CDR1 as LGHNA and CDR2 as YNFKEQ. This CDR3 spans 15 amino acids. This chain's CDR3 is CASSQDGTGLLEQYF. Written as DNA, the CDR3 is TGTGCCAGCAGCCAAGATGGGACCGGTCTTTTGGAGCAGTACTTC.

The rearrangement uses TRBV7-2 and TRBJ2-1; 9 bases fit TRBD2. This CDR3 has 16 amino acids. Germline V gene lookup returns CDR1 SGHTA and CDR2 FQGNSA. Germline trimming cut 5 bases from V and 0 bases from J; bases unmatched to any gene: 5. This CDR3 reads CASSRLAVSSYNEQFF. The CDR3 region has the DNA TGTGCCAGCAGCCGACTAGCGGTAAGCTCCTACAATGAGCAGTTCTTC. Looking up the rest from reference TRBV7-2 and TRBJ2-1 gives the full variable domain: GAGVSQSPSNKVTEKGKDVELRCDPISGHTALYWYRQSLGQGLEFLIYFQGNSAPDKSGLPSDRFSAERTGGSVSTLTIQRTQQEDSAVYLCASSRLAVSSYNEQFFGPGTRLTVL.

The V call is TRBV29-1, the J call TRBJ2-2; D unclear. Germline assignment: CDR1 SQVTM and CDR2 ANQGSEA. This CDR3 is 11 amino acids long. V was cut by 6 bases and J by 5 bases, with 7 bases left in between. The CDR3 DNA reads TGCAGCGTCGACCGAACCGGGGAGCTGTTTTTT. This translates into CSVDRTGELFF.

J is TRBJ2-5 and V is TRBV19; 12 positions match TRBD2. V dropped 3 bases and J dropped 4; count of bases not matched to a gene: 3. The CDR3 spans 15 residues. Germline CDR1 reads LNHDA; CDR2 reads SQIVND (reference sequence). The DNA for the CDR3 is TGTGCCAGTAGTATCCTGACTAGCGGGGGAGAGACCCAGTACTTC. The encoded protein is CASSILTSGGETQYF.

The CDR3 coding sequence is TGTGCCAGCTCACCCCTACAGATTTTCTCTGGGGCCAACGTCCTGACTTTC. This translates into CASSPLQIFSGANVLTF. The rearrangement uses TRBV18 and TRBJ2-6; D remains ambiguous. CDR3 length equals 17 residues. Germline loops: CDR1 KGHSH, CDR2 LQKENI. Trimming shortened V by 3 bases and J by 0 bases, and 12 bases separated the two germline ends.